The rows below give T cell receptor beta chains drawn from one sample of a study of shared clonotypes between healthy human individuals. Libraries were prepared by immunoSEQ multiplex PCR; TCRdb keeps only in-frame clonotypes and omits some of them. The sample lists some 1,100,000 clones; 75% to 85% were seen once. Specimen: memory CD4+ T cells from PBMCs. The source is a man between 18 and 29 years old in good health. Some clones in this sample may be carry-over from other donors' samples. The CDR3 runs from the conserved cysteine through the conserved F or W. A D gene is named only where the DNA matches it firmly. Size is omitted from some rows. Given values are once, few, many or a class for expanded clones.

TRBV9	.	.	TRBJ2-5	TGTGCCAGCAGCGTTGGACGGACCGGGTACGAGACCCAGTACTTC	CASSVGRTGYETQYF
TRBV7-9	.	.	TRBJ2-6	TGTGCCAGCAGCAACTCTGGGGCCAACGTCCTGACTTTC	CASSNSGANVLTF
TRBV9	TRBD2	.	TRBJ2-7	TGTGCCAGCAGCGTAGGGAGTAGGACTAGCCAGGCTTGG	CASSVGSRTSQAW
TRBV15	.	.	TRBJ2-7	TGTGCCACCAGCAGAGATAGGACGGGGATGGAGCAGTACTTC	CATSRDRTGMEQYF
TRBV27	.	.	TRBJ2-1	TGTGCCAGCAGACACCAGGGGGGTTCCTACAATGAGCAGTTCTTC	CASRHQGGSYNEQFF
TRBV4-3	.	.	TRBJ2-1	TGCGCCAGCAGCCAAGAGCCTCCAGGGGCCTACAATGAGCAGTTCTTC	CASSQEPPGAYNEQFF
TRBV6-1	TRBD1	.	TRBJ2-7	TGTGCCAGCAACGACAGGGGGCTCTACGAGCAGTACTTC	CASNDRGLYEQYF
TRBV4-1	.	.	TRBJ2-5	TGCGCCAGCAGCCAAGATCAAGCGCGGCAGCGGTTAGGGGGGGAGACCCAGTACTTC	CASSQDQARQRLGGETQYF
TRBV5-1	TRBD2	.	TRBJ2-7	TGCGCCAGCAGCAGAATCAAGACTAGCGGGATCCCCTACGAGCAGTACTTC	CASSRIKTSGIPYEQYF
TRBV5-5	.	.	TRBJ1-5	TGTGCCAGCAGCTTTTCCGACAGTCCCAATCAGCCCCAGCATTTT	CASSFSDSPNQPQHF
TRBV6-1	.	.	TRBJ1-5	TGTGCCAGCAGTGAAGCCGGCGGTCGTAACAATCAGCCCCAGCATTTT	CASSEAGGRNNQPQHF
TRBV7-9	.	.	TRBJ1-2	TGTGCCAGCAGCTTAGTTTACATGGGCAGGAAGGCTAACTATGGCTACACCTTC	CASSLVYMGRKANYGYTF
TRBV7-2	TRBD1	few	TRBJ1-1	TGTGCCAGCAGTGTACAGGGGACCACTGAAGCTTTCTTT	CASSVQGTTEAFF
TRBV6-5	TRBD2	.	TRBJ2-3	TGTGCCAGCAGCCGCGGGGGGCGGGCAGATACGCAGTATTTT	CASSRGGRADTQYF
TRBV4-1	TRBD1	few	TRBJ2-5	TGCGCCAGCAGCCAAGGAGGGGGCGGGGAGACCCAGTACTTC	CASSQGGGGETQYF
TRBV18	.	.	TRBJ1-1	TGTGCCAGCTCAAAGACAGCTGAAGCTTTCTTT	CASSKTAEAFF
TRBV7-8	TRBD2	few	TRBJ2-7	TGTGCCAGCAGCCGGACTAGCGGGATGCTGGGCGAGCAGTACTTC	CASSRTSGMLGEQYF
TRBV10-1	.	.	TRBJ2-7	TGCGCCAGCACTGAGGTCTCCTACGAGCAGTACTTC	CASTEVSYEQYF
TRBV12-5	.	.	TRBJ2-2	TGTGCTAGTGGTTTGGGTCAGGGATACACCGGGGAGCTGTTTTTT	CASGLGQGYTGELFF
TRBV2	TRBD2	.	TRBJ2-7	TGTGCCAGCAGTGGGACTAGCGGGTTAGCCTACGAGCAGTACTTC	CASSGTSGLAYEQYF
TRBV7-9	.	.	TRBJ2-7	TGTGCCAGCAGCTTCACCCGCCAACAGGCCGGCTCCTACGAGCAGTACTTC	CASSFTRQQAGSYEQYF
TRBV2	.	.	TRBJ2-7	TGTGCCAGCAGCCGAGGGTTCATATCGGGACAGCAGTACTTC	CASSRGFISGQQYF
TRBV7-3	.	.	TRBJ2-1	TGTGCCAGCAGCTTAATCCCACTGGTCTACAATGAGCAGTTCTTC	CASSLIPLVYNEQFF
TRBV15	TRBD1	.	TRBJ1-4	TGTGCCACCAGCAGGGAGACAGGGGGCAATGAAAAACTGTTTTTT	CATSRETGGNEKLFF
TRBV11-3	.	.	TRBJ2-1	TGTGCCAGCTCCACGGGTCCCTACAATGAGCAGTTCTTC	CASSTGPYNEQFF
TRBV5-1	TRBD1	.	TRBJ1-2	TGCGCCAGCCACCTGACAGGGGGCCTAGACTATGGCTACACCTTC	CASHLTGGLDYGYTF
TRBV19	TRBD1	.	TRBJ1-2	TGTGCCAGTAGTATAGGAATACAGGGGTCCTATGGCTACACCTTC	CASSIGIQGSYGYTF
TRBV10-3	.	.	TRBJ2-1	TGTGCCACCCGGGACCCCTACAATGAGCAGTTCTTC	CATRDPYNEQFF
TRBV7-9	TRBD1	.	TRBJ2-7	TGTGCCGCCGGCAGGTGGTCCGGACAGGGGAACAACGAGCAGTACTTC	CAAGRWSGQGNNEQYF
TRBV4-2	.	once	TRBJ2-2	TGTGCCAGCAGCCAAGGGATGGCTTCGGGGGAGCTGTTTTTT	CASSQGMASGELFF
TRBV19	.	once	TRBJ1-2	TGTGCCAGTAGTATCGGGGAGTATGTCAATGGCTACACCTTC	CASSIGEYVNGYTF
TRBV7-9	.	.	TRBJ1-5	TGTGCCAGCAGCCCGGACGGGAATCAGCCCCAGCATTTT	CASSPDGNQPQHF
TRBV2	TRBD1	.	TRBJ2-3	TGTGCCAGCCTAAAAGACAGGGGGATTGGAGATACGCAGTATTTT	CASLKDRGIGDTQYF
TRBV30	.	.	TRBJ1-5	TGTGCCTGGAGCAAGGACAGCAATCAGCCCCAGCATTTT	CAWSKDSNQPQHF
TRBV30	.	.	TRBJ1-5	TGTGCCTGGAGTCAAGGGGTTAATCAGCCCCAGCATTTT	CAWSQGVNQPQHF